A single sample gave rise to the 13 T cell receptor beta chains below, sequenced in a study of T cell responses to AZD1222 COVID-19 vaccine. Repertoires were generated with immunoSEQ multiplex PCR, while TCRdb's copy carries only in-frame clones and drops some. The profile shows 150,000 to 200,000 clones, 90% of them singletons. The starting material was peripheral blood, obtained on day 0 of AZD1222 vaccination. These receptors were collected from an adult in good health.

The chain combines TRBV9 with TRBJ2-7; D is possibly TRBD1 or TRBD2 (6 bases each). This CDR3 has 14 residues. CDR1 and CDR2 from the germline V gene are SGDLS and YYNGEE. Deletions cut 0 bases from V and 6 bases from J, with 13 bases between. The chain's CDR3 is CASSVDPGAGEQYF. CDR3 coding DNA: TGTGCCAGCAGCGTAGATCCGGGGGCGGGCGAGCAGTACTTC.

V gene TRBV7-2 combines with J gene TRBJ2-5; D is possibly TRBD2 (5 bases). The V end lost 10 bases, the J end lost 6 bases, and 15 bases lay between the germline ends. This CDR3 spans 12 amino acids. Germline V gene data show CDR1 as SGHTA and CDR2 as FQGNSA. The CDR3 loop is CATGDSSQTQYF. The CDR3 coding sequence is TGTGCCACCGGGGATTCAAGCCAGACCCAGTACTTC. The entire variable domain, with the rest obtained from reference TRBV7-2 and TRBJ2-5, is as follows: GAGVSQSPSNKVTEKGKDVELRCDPISGHTALYWYRQSLGQGLEFLIYFQGNSAPDKSGLPSDRFSAERTGGSVSTLTIQRTQQEDSAVYLCATGDSSQTQYFGPGTRLLVL.

The rearrangement uses TRBV4-3 and TRBJ1-5, with 7 bases that match TRBD1. CDR3 size: 15 residues. In germline, CDR1 is LGHNA, CDR2 YSLEER. With 0 bases clipped from V and 4 bases from J, the junction kept 3 bases outside the gene matches. The CDR3 DNA reads as TGCGCCAGCAGCCAAGAAGGACAGGAAAATCAGCCCCAGCATTTT. Translation: CASSQEGQENQPQHF.

V and J are TRBV6-5 and TRBJ1-5; D unclear. Germline CDR1 is MNHEY and CDR2 is SVGAGI. Between the trimmed V and J ends, which lost 2 bases and 1 base, there was a span of 6 bases. The CDR3 length is 14 residues. CDR3 loop: CASSYGVSNQPQHF. The CDR3 DNA reads TGTGCCAGCAGTTACGGGGTGAGCAATCAGCCCCAGCATTTT.

V and J are TRBV25-1 and TRBJ1-6; D remains unclear. V lost 1 base to trimming and J lost 4 bases, with 11 bases between them. CDR3 length: 16 amino acids. Germline V lookup: CDR1 MGHDK, CDR2 SYGVNS. The CDR3 protein is CASSESLLLYNSPLHF. DNA for the CDR3: TGTGCCAGCAGTGAATCACTTCTCTTATATAATTCACCCCTCCACTTT.

V gene TRBV6-2 or TRBV6-3 combines with J gene TRBJ1-2; D remains unclear. CDR3 length equals 15 residues. Between the trimmed V and J ends, which lost 5 bases and 4 bases, there was a span of 17 bases. CDR1 and CDR2 from the germline V gene are MNHEY and SVGEGT. Written as DNA, the CDR3 is TGTGCCAGCAGTCCGACGGGTCGGCCGGGCTATGGCTACACCTTC. It encodes CASSPTGRPGYGYTF.

J is TRBJ1-1 and V is TRBV12-3 or TRBV12-4; possibly TRBD1 for D (5 bases). The CDR3 length is 13 residues. The V and J ends lost 5 bases and 5 bases respectively, with 12 bases between them. CDR3 DNA: TGTGCCAGCAGTGCAGGGCCGGGAACTGAAGCTTTCTTT. It encodes CASSAGPGTEAFF.

A single count supports this clone. This chain links TRBV9 with TRBJ2-1; 10 bases agree with TRBD2. V lost 0 bases, J lost 0 bases, and 9 bases stayed unmatched. Germline V lookup: CDR1 SGDLS, CDR2 YYNGEE. The CDR3 has 19 residues. CDR3 bases: TGTGCCAGCAGCGTAGGGGATATAGCGGGGGGTTACTCCTACAATGAGCAGTTCTTC. Encoded protein: CASSVGDIAGGYSYNEQFF. Complete variable domain (other parts from reference TRBV9 and TRBJ2-1): DSGVTQTPKHLITATGQRVTLRCSPRSGDLSVYWYQQSLDQGLQFLIQYYNGEERAKGNILERFSAQQFPDLHSELNLSSLELGDSALYFCASSVGDIAGGYSYNEQFFGPGTRLTVL.

V and J are TRBV10-3 and TRBJ1-5, with D possibly TRBD1 on 6 matching bases. The V gene's germline CDR1 is ENHRY and CDR2 SYGVKD. Between the trimmed V and J ends, which lost 6 bases and 2 bases, there was a span of 8 bases. The CDR3 has 13 amino acids. DNA for the CDR3: TGTGCCATCAGGTCAGGGGGCAATCAGCCCCAGCATTTT. It specifies CAIRSGGNQPQHF.

V and J are TRBV4-2 and TRBJ2-5, with 12 bases identical to TRBD2. Germline V gene data show CDR1 as LGHNA and CDR2 as YNFKEQ. This CDR3 is 17 amino acids long. With 0 bases clipped from V and 3 bases from J, the junction kept 5 bases outside the gene matches. The CDR3 region has the DNA TGTGCCAGCAGCCAAGAGGCGGCTAGCGGGGGGGAAGAGACCCAGTACTTC. Amino acid sequence: CASSQEAASGGEETQYF.

This clone was observed once. V gene TRBV4-3 combines with J gene TRBJ2-2; 8 nucleotides align to TRBD1. The CDR3 sequence is 19 residues long. The V gene's germline CDR1 is LGHNA and CDR2 YSLEER. J lost 2 bases, V lost 4 bases, and 15 bases had no gene match. This CDR3 reads CASSRQTSRTGSNTGELFF. In DNA form, the CDR3 reads TGCGCCAGCAGCCGCCAAACCTCTCGGACAGGGAGTAACACCGGGGAGCTGTTTTTT.

The rearrangement joins TRBV23-1 to TRBJ2-7; 10 bases are shared with TRBD1. TRBV23-1 is an ORF, and what it does is uncertain. After removal of 7 bases from V and 5 bases from J, the junction contained 5 bases not matched to a gene. This CDR3 region has 13 residues. The CDR3 sequence is CASTRTGGNEQYF. The DNA of the CDR3 is TGCGCCAGCACCAGGACAGGGGGGAACGAGCAGTACTTC.

The sample holds a few counts of this clone. V gene TRBV5-6 combines with J gene TRBJ2-4, with 7 bases fitting TRBD1. The germline V gene encodes CDR1 SGHDT and CDR2 YYEEEE. The CDR3 has 16 amino acids. The J segment lost 1 base and the V segment lost 6 bases, leaving 10 bases of the junction unmatched. In DNA, the CDR3 is TGTGCCAGCACGGATCGACAGGGAAGGGCCAAAAACATTCAGTACTTC. This gives the protein CASTDRQGRAKNIQYF. The entire variable domain, with the rest obtained from reference TRBV5-6 and TRBJ2-4, is as follows: DAGVTQSPTHLIKTRGQQVTLRCSPKSGHDTVSWYQQALGQGPQFIFQYYEEEERQRGNFPDRFSGHQFPNYSSELNVNALLLGDSALYLCASTDRQGRAKNIQYFGAGTRLSVL.